Listed here are 19 T cell receptor beta chains from one sample, sequenced in a study of human T cells and chemical hapten exposure. Time point given: pre-sensitization, week 0. Treatment here: therapeutic diphenylcyclopropenone sensitization with weekly scalp DPC. TCRdb ran MiXCR on the RACE reads and lists one entry per CDR3 protein. The table includes roughly 90,000 distinct CDR3 sequences, roughly 9.1% detected once. This sample comprised whole blood, obtained in connection with sensitization to the hapten diphenylcyclopropenone (DPC). These receptors all come from a woman between 35 and 50 years old with alopecia areata. Some clones in this sample may be carry-over from other donors' samples.

Notes on this clonotype: This may stem from a read error, because a much larger clone lies one nucleotide away. The genes are TRBV4-3 and TRBJ2-3; no definite D call. This CDR3 is built from 13 residues. Looked up from germline, CDR1 is LGHNA and CDR2 is YSLEER. V lost 5 bases and J lost 6, with 12 bases in between. The CDR3 is CASSSPSDDTQYF. In nucleotides, the CDR3 is TGCGCCAGCAGCTCCCCCTCCGACGATACGCAGTATTTT.

Many counts were recorded for this clonotype. The CDR3 spells CAAHHWGYTDTQYF. The CDR3 region has the DNA TGTGCCGCACACCATTGGGGCTACACAGATACGCAGTATTTT. V and J are TRBV30 and TRBJ2-3; possibly TRBD1 for D (5 bases). The CDR3 runs to 14 residues. Trimming removed 8 bases at V and 2 bases at J, with 17 bases between. Germline V gene data show CDR1 as GTSNPN and CDR2 as SVGIG (reference sequence).

This chain links TRBV4-1 with TRBJ1-5, with D tentatively TRBD1 (6 bases). Trimming removed 4 bases at V and 0 bases at J, with 13 bases between. The CDR3 loop spans 16 amino acids. From germline, CDR1 is MGHRA and CDR2 YSYEKL. In DNA form, the CDR3 reads TGCGCCAGCAGCCCTCGGACAGTTTCTAGCAATCAGCCCCAGCATTTT. Amino acid sequence: CASSPRTVSSNQPQHF.

The V call is TRBV20-1, the J call TRBJ2-7; D may correspond to TRBD1 or TRBD2 (5 bases each). The CDR3 runs 14 residues. The germline V gene has CDR1 DFQATT and CDR2 SNEGSKA (reference sequence). Trimming took 0 bases from V and 0 from J, leaving 9 bases between them. The CDR3 is CSAREWDGSYEQYF. CDR3 nucleotide sequence: TGCAGTGCTAGAGAATGGGACGGCTCCTACGAGCAGTACTTC.

In its sample, this clonotype was seen a few times. The rearrangement links TRBV12-3 or TRBV12-4 to TRBJ1-1; D remains unclear. The CDR3 runs 14 residues. V lost 3 bases and J 0 bases, leaving 8 bases between the germline ends. The chain's CDR3 is CASSLRLMNTEAFF. Here the CDR3 DNA reads TGTGCCAGCAGTTTGAGACTCATGAACACTGAAGCTTTCTTT.

This chain joins TRBV27 and TRBJ2-7, with 9 bases lining up with TRBD1. The CDR3 covers 19 residues. The J segment lost 0 bases and the V segment lost 0 bases, leaving 12 bases of the junction unmatched. Germline lookup yields CDR1 MNHEY and CDR2 SMNVEV (reference sequence). Here the CDR3 reads CASSLSMLGTGRHSYEQYF. CDR3 DNA sequence: TGTGCCAGCAGTTTATCGATGCTCGGGACAGGGCGCCACTCCTACGAGCAGTACTTC.

The rearrangement joins TRBV10-3 to TRBJ2-6, with D maybe TRBD2 (5 bases). Germline V gives CDR1 ENHRY, CDR2 SYGVKD. V lost 10 bases, J lost 0 bases, and 7 bases lay in between. The CDR3 is 13 residues long. CDR3 protein: CATGDSGANVLTF. The CDR3 region has the DNA TGTGCCACCGGGGACTCTGGGGCCAACGTCCTGACTTTC.

This clonotype was detected ten times or more. This CDR3 is CASSLAMRRASYNEQFF. The CDR3 coding sequence is TGTGCCAGCAGCTTAGCGATGCGCAGAGCCTCCTACAATGAGCAGTTCTTC. This chain links TRBV7-2 with TRBJ2-1; no reliable D call. The V gene lost 0 bases and the J gene lost 0 bases, with 12 bases spanning the gap. Germline V gene data show CDR1 as SGHTA and CDR2 as FQGNSA. CDR3 length: 17 residues.

This clonotype was counted between two and nine times. The rearrangement links TRBV20-1 to TRBJ2-2; 10 nucleotides align to TRBD2. The V gene end was trimmed by 6 bases and the J gene end by 7 bases; junction bases not matched to a gene: 11. CDR1 and CDR2 from the germline V gene are DFQATT and SNEGSKA (reference sequence). The CDR3 is 15 amino acids. The CDR3 region is CSAVLAGAQGGELFF. CDR3 coding DNA: TGCAGTGCCGTTCTAGCGGGGGCCCAGGGCGGGGAGCTGTTTTTT.

This clonotype was counted ten times or more. The chain couples TRBV7-8 to TRBJ2-1, with D possibly being TRBD2 (6 bases). The CDR3 is 15 residues long. Germline V gene sequence: CDR1 SGHVS, CDR2 FQNEAQ. With 5 bases removed from V and 0 bases from J, the gap between germline ends came to 11 bases. The CDR3 loop reads CASSLGLPSYNEQFF. CDR3 bases: TGTGCCAGCAGCCTCGGACTACCCTCCTACAATGAGCAGTTCTTC.

This clonotype was seen at least ten times. V usage is TRBV9 and J usage is TRBJ1-4; weak D call: TRBD1 (5 bases). V lost 4 bases, J lost 4 bases, and 14 bases lay in between. The CDR3 totals 15 residues. Germline V gene sequence: CDR1 SGDLS, CDR2 YYNGEE. The DNA for the CDR3 is TGTGCCAGCAGCATGCGGGACGGTAATAATGAAAAACTGTTTTTT. Amino acid sequence: CASSMRDGNNEKLFF.

This clonotype has more than one count but fewer than ten. The gene calls are TRBV18 and TRBJ2-3, with 8 bases that match TRBD2. J gave up 5 bases and V 3 bases, and 13 bases lay outside the gene matches. The CDR3 runs 17 residues. CDR1 is KGHSH and CDR2 is LQKENI in the germline V gene. The CDR3 coding sequence is TGTGCCAGCTCACCCTCACTGCCGGGGGGGCCGCAAGATACGCAGTATTTT. Translated: CASSPSLPGGPQDTQYF. Full variable domain (remainder filled in from reference TRBV18 and TRBJ2-3): NAGVMQNPRHLVRRRGQEARLRCSPMKGHSHVYWYRQLPEEGLKFMVYLQKENIIDESGMPKERFSAEFPKEGPSILRIQQVVRGDSAAYFCASSPSLPGGPQDTQYFGPGTRLTVL.

This chain joins TRBV5-5 and TRBJ2-2, with D possibly matching TRBD1 (6 bases). The V gene lost 2 bases and the J gene lost 2 bases, with 13 bases spanning the gap. CDR1 and CDR2 from the germline V gene are SGHKS and YYEKEE (reference sequence). CDR3 length: 16 residues. CDR3 DNA sequence: TGTGCCAGCAGCTTCGACACAGGGCGTAACACCGGGGAGCTGTTTTTT. Translated, it gives CASSFDTGRNTGELFF.

This clonotype was detected ten times or more. The chain joins TRBV20-1 to TRBJ2-5; perhaps TRBD2 as D (6 bases). The length of the CDR3 is 13 residues. The V gene lost 7 bases and the J gene lost 4 bases, with 16 bases spanning the gap. The germline CDR1 and CDR2 sequences are DFQATT and SNEGSKA (reference sequence). CDR3 nucleotide sequence: TGCAGTGGGCGGGATCCCCTGGGAGAGACCCAGTACTTC. Its protein is CSGRDPLGETQYF.

A note on this clonotype: With a much larger clone just one base away, this may be a read error. The chain uses TRBV20-1 and TRBJ2-1; possible D gene TRBD2, 7 bases. Germline-derived CDR1 and CDR2 are DFQATT and SNEGSKA (reference sequence). The CDR3 consists of 14 residues. CDR3 DNA sequence: TGCAGCGCCGGACTAGTGGGGGGGCCTCATGAGCAGTTCTTC. Its translation is CSAGLVGGPHEQFF.

The V and J genes are TRBV6-5 and TRBJ2-5; D is possibly TRBD1 or TRBD2 (6 bases each). The ends were cut back, 1 base at V and 5 bases at J, with 14 bases in the middle. The CDR3 is 15 amino acids. Germline lookup yields CDR1 MNHEY and CDR2 SVGAGI. CDR3 loop: CASSYLVGGLETQYF. CDR3 DNA: TGTGCCAGCAGTTACTTAGTGGGGGGCCTGGAGACCCAGTACTTC.

The genes are TRBV7-2 and TRBJ2-3, with unresolved D. Germline lookup yields CDR1 SGHTA and CDR2 FQGNSA. The CDR3 spans 13 residues. V shed 4 bases and J shed 2 bases, with 7 bases lying between them. The CDR3 protein is CASSSGPTDTQYF. The DNA of the CDR3 is TGTGCCAGCAGCTCGGGTCCCACAGATACGCAGTATTTT.

This clonotype was picked up many times. The rearrangement links TRBV4-3 to TRBJ2-7, with D maybe TRBD2 (6 bases). Trimming shortened V by 0 bases and J by 2 bases, and 14 bases separated the two germline ends. The CDR3 sequence is 16 residues long. CDR1 is LGHNA, CDR2 YSLEER, per germline. CDR3 protein: CASSQESGDRAYEQYF. The CDR3 DNA is TGCGCCAGCAGCCAAGAGTCGGGAGACAGAGCCTACGAGCAGTACTTC.

This clonotype was seen at least ten times. This chain uses TRBV6-5 with TRBJ1-1; D call uncertain. This CDR3 is 13 amino acids long. V lost 2 bases and J lost 8, with 12 bases in between. Germline V gene sequence: CDR1 MNHEY, CDR2 SVGAGI. CDR3 nucleotide sequence: TGTGCCAGCAGTTACAAGCTGAACCTCGAAGCTTTCTTT. This translates into CASSYKLNLEAFF.